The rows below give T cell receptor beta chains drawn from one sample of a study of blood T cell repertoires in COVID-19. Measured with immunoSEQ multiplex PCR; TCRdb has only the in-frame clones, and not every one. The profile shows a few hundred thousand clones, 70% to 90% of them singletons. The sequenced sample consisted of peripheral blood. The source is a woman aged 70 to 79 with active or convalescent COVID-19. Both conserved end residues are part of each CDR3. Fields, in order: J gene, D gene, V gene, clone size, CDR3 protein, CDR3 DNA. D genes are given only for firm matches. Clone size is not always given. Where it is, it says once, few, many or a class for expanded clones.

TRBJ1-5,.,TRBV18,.,CASSPPGGNSNQPQHF,TGTGCCAGCTCACCACCGGGAGGGAATAGCAATCAGCCCCAGCATTTT
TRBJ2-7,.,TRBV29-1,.,CSVGEGHEQYF,TGCAGCGTTGGTGAGGGCCACGAGCAGTACTTC
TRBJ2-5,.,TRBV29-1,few,CSAEGDKETQYF,TGCAGCGCCGAGGGGGATAAAGAGACCCAGTACTTC
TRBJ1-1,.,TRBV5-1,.,CASSLEERRGAEAFF,TGCGCCAGCAGCTTGGAGGAAAGGCGGGGGGCTGAAGCTTTCTTT
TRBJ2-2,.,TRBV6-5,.,CASSYVTPNTGELFF,TGTGCCAGCAGTTACGTTACACCGAACACCGGGGAGCTGTTTTTT
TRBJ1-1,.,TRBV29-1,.,CSVGRGVEAFF,TGCAGCGTCGGGAGGGGGGTTGAGGCTTTCTTT
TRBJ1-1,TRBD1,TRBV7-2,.,CASSVRQGVTEAFF,TGTGCCAGCAGCGTGAGACAGGGAGTCACTGAAGCTTTCTTT
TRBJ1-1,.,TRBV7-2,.,CASSLYEEISEAFF,TGTGCCAGCAGCTTGTACGAGGAAATCAGTGAAGCTTTCTTT
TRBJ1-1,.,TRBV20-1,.,CSASPSIPMNTEAFF,TGCAGTGCTAGTCCGAGCATACCGATGAACACTGAAGCTTTCTTT
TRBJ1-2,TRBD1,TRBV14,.,CASSQHEGARTSGYTF,TGTGCCAGCAGCCAACACGAGGGGGCGAGGACTAGCGGCTACACCTTC
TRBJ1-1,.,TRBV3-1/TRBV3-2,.,CASSQDGPPREAVDMNTEAFF,TGTGCCAGCAGCCAAGACGGGCCGCCGCGGGAGGCAGTAGACATGAACACTGAAGCTTTCTTT
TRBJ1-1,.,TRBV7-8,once,CASSLEQGITEAFF,TGTGCCAGCAGCTTAGAGCAGGGTATAACTGAAGCTTTCTTT
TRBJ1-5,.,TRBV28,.,CASAGDNQPQHF,TGTGCCAGCGCAGGGGACAATCAGCCCCAGCATTTT
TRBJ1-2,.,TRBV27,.,CASSRNRELYGYTF,TGTGCCAGCAGTAGGAACAGGGAGCTCTATGGCTACACCTTC
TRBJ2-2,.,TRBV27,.,CATTGTAGELFF,TGTGCCACCACGGGAACGGCCGGGGAGCTGTTTTTT
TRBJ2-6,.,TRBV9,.,CASSVTGSGANVLTF,TGTGCCAGCAGCGTAACTGGCTCTGGGGCCAACGTCCTGACTTTC
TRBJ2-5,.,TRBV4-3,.,CASSLRGPTKETQYF,TGCGCCAGCAGCCTGCGGGGACCGACGAAAGAGACCCAGTACTTC
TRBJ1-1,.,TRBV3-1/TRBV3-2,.,CASSQAAGGYTEAFF,TGTGCCAGCAGCCAGGCGGCGGGGGGCTACACTGAAGCTTTCTTT
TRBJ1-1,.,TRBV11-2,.,CASREMRHTEAFF,TGTGCCAGCAGGGAGATGCGCCACACTGAAGCTTTCTTT
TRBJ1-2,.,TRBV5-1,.,CASSLDGEISYGYTF,TGCGCCAGCAGCTTGGATGGAGAGATTAGCTATGGCTACACCTTC
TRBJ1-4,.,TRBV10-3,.,CAISLAVNEKLFF,TGTGCCATCAGTCTCGCGGTGAATGAAAAACTGTTTTTT
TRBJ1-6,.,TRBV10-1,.,CASSPGQYSPLHF,TGCGCCAGCAGTCCTGGACAGTATTCACCCCTCCACTTT
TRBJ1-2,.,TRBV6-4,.,CASSDSPGGVVAGYTF,TGTGCCAGCAGTGACTCGCCAGGAGGGGTTGTGGCTGGCTACACCTTC
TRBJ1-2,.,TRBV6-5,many,CASSYTDSYGYTF,TGTGCCAGCAGTTACACGGACAGCTATGGCTACACCTTC
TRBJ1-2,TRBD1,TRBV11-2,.,CASGHPVRGVGPVTYGYTF,TGTGCCAGCGGACACCCCGTCAGGGGGGTAGGACCCGTAACCTATGGCTACACCTTC